This TCR beta chain was sequenced during a study of T cell repertoires in cytomegalovirus infection. Study-level background: Both CMV infection and a matching HLA type were indicated by public TCR beta signatures.

The CDR3 runs to 14 residues. The germline V gene encodes CDR1 MNHNS and CDR2 SASEGT. The V end was cut by 6 bases, the J end by 5 bases, with 16 bases between. TCRdb redid the calling of the reads with MiXCR, one entry per CDR3 protein. The sample holds around 250,000 distinct CDR3 sequences, 17% seen once. This clonotype was counted only a few times. The target antigen is unknown. Findings and limits, study-wide: Across the ex vivo response, the dominant clonotypes were HLA-C-restricted CMV-specific TCR beta clonotypes.

The TCR sequence derives from a human donor in good health (CMV status not recorded). Some clones in this sample may be carry-over from other donors' samples. The chain links TRBV6-1 to TRBJ1-1; weak D call: TRBD1 (6 bases). The source material was CD8+ T cells from PBMCs. CDR3 DNA sequence: TGTGCCAGCAGCTTATACAGGGTGGGTACTGAAGCTTTCTTT. It codes for CASSLYRVGTEAFF.